This T cell receptor beta chain was recorded in a study of shared clonotypes between healthy human individuals. Assay used: immunoSEQ multiplex PCR; TCRdb lists only in-frame clones, some missing. This repertoire shows 2,500,000 or so clones, 85% to 95% found once; its top ten account for around 0.35%. General study points: Only a few donors were included, so the genetic and exposure-history diversity represented was limited. Four donors had roughly 5% of their naive CD4 clonotypes in common.

The donors, healthy adults who were HIV-negative, had experienced no recent acute infections or vaccinations. Comments on this clone: The antigen is not known.

The CDR3 sequence is 15 residues long. The germline CDR1 and CDR2 sequences are SGHNT and YYREEE (reference sequence). The junction had 9 bases not matched to a gene; V was cut back by 3 bases and J by 4 bases. V gene TRBV5-4 combines with J gene TRBJ2-5; 7 bases fit TRBD1. Sequenced material: naive CD4+ T cells from PBMCs. Sample subset: CD45RA+ positively selected. The TCR originated in a man between 18 and 29 years old in good health. Some clones in this sample may be carry-over from other donors' samples. This chain's CDR3 is CASSSRGSARETQYF. The CDR3 DNA sequence: TGTGCCAGCAGCTCCAGGGGGAGCGCCCGAGAGACCCAGTACTTC. The full variable domain, in which reference TRBV5-4 and TRBJ2-5 provide the parts outside the CDR3, is ETGVTQSPTHLIKTRGQQVTLRCSSQSGHNTVSWYQQALGQGPQFIFQYYREEENGRGNFPPRFSGLQFPNYSSELNVNALELDDSALYLCASSSRGSARETQYFGPGTRLLVL.